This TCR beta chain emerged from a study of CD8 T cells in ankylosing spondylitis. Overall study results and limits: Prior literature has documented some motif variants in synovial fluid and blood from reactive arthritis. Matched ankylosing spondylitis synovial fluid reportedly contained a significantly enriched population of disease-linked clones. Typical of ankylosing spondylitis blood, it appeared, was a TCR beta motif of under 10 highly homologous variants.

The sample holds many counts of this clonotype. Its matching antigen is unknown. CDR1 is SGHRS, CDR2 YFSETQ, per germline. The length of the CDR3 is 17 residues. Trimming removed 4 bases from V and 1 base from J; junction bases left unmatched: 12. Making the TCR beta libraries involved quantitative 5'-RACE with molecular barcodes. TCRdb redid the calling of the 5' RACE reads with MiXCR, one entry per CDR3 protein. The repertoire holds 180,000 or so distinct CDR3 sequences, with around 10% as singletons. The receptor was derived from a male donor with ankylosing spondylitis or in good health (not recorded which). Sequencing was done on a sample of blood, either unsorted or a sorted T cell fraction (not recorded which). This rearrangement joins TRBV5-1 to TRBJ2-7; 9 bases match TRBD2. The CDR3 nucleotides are TGCGCCAGCAGCCGCGGCTCCTTAGCGGGAGCGTCCTACGAGCAGTACTTC. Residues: CASSRGSLAGASYEQYF.